Listed here is a single TCR beta chain. Its target is unknown. Each sample used at least 6 million PBMCs. This sample was taken from a study of blood T cells in healthy people across ages. Sample-barcoded 5' priming and a J-beta primer mix drove a second PCR of about 6 to 11 cycles. TCRdb independently ran MiXCR on the 5' RACE reads; one entry per CDR3 protein. The sample has hundreds of thousands of distinct CDR3 sequences; 30% to 45% are singletons. Whole-study results and caveats: Changes in expanded clonotypes were possibly confounded, as the CMV status of donors was unknown. Diversity figures based on one million T cells were deemed too low.

CDR3 length equals 13 residues. V lost 3 bases and J lost 9, with 14 bases in between. Sequenced material: blood. V usage is TRBV12-3 or TRBV12-4 and J usage is TRBJ1-2; TRBD1 might be the D (6 bases). The receptor's source is a young man in good health. CDR3 DNA sequence: TGTGCCAGCAGTTTTCAGTCAGGGGAAAGCTACACCTTC. Protein sequence: CASSFQSGESYTF.